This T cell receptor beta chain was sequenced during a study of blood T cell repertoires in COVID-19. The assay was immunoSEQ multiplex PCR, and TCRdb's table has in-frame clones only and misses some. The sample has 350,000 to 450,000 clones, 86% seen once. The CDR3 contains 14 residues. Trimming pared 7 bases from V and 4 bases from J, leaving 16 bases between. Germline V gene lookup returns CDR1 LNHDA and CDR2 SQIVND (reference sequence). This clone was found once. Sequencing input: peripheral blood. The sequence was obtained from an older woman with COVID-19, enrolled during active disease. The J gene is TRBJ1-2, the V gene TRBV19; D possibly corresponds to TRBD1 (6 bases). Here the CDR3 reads CASKGTTQSYGYTF. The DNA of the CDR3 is TGTGCCAGTAAGGGGACAACGCAATCCTATGGCTACACCTTC.